This T cell receptor beta chain was profiled in a study of blood T cell repertoires in COVID-19. The sample holds a few counts of this clone. CDR3 length: 16 amino acids. The V gene's germline CDR1 is SGDLS and CDR2 YYNGEE. V lost 0 bases and J 7 bases, leaving 14 bases between the germline ends. The data were produced by immunoSEQ multiplex PCR, yet TCRdb's version contains in-frame clones alone and is incomplete. This sample has over 110,000 clones, with 88% found just once. The source of this sequence is a man aged 70-80 years with acute or convalescent COVID-19. The sample was peripheral blood. This chain links TRBV9 with TRBJ1-6; TRBD1 might be the D (5 bases). The CDR3 sequence: CASSVDAGGNNSPLHF. CDR3 DNA sequence: TGTGCCAGCAGCGTAGATGCGGGGGGGAACAATTCACCCCTCCACTTT.